This T cell receptor beta chain was sequenced for a study of cytomegalovirus exposure and HLA in healthy donors (dated by TCRdb to 2015 to 2018). Concerning the study at large: According to an earlier analysis of several hundred of the donors, some 170 million T cells yielded 90 million to 140 million unique TCR beta sequences and approximately 300 Gb of sequence data. Alongside the repertoire data, information on donor age, sex, ethnicity and CMV serostatus was compiled. The aim of the study was to test whether cataloging public T cell receptors could identify signatures of past pathogen exposure. Of the roughly 400 genotyped donors, roughly 80% fell in the genetic ancestry cluster associated with self-reported Caucasian donors. HLA typing covered class I and class II loci at four-digit resolution. Typing coverage varied by locus: roughly 620-640 donors for A, B, C, DRB1 and DQB1; approximately 560 for DQA1; around 570 for DPA1; roughly 470 for DPB1. High-throughput TCR immunosequencing, statistical association of individual TCRs with disease status, and machine learning were combined to predict cytomegalovirus infection status. All discovery cohort repertoires had been generated on a single sequencing platform. Five DR-DQ haplotypes were handled as single units for association and clustering, since linkage in the cohort was strong. Roughly 300 gigabases of sequencing data and roughly 81 million unique TCR sequences made up an early release that covered approximately 700 HLA-typed donors. In a later genetic analysis, genome-wide SNP genotypes for about 65% of the roughly 670 donors were used, and that subset was treated as a discovery cohort. Besides the first cohort of roughly 700 subjects, a separate validation cohort made up of roughly 120 different subjects was used. The T cell repertoires of several hundred subjects were profiled by immunosequencing and related to cytomegalovirus serostatus. On average, roughly 250,000 unique TCR beta nucleotide sequences were sequenced per donor among about 400 genotyped donors of the cohort, with around 19% of those sequences being non-productive. The later analysis used no new phenotypic data to find candidate immune exposures, relying instead on TCR beta sequences and their occurrence across donors. A later analysis re-examined previously published TCR beta repertoires from several hundred donors and added high-resolution HLA genotyping to investigate patterns of TCR occurrence. In an earlier analysis of about 590 of the donors, high-throughput TCR beta sequencing was used to judge whether each TCR beta V gene segment behaved as functional or pseudogenic.

Libraries came from the immunoSEQ multiplex PCR assay. For the multiplex PCR, a mixture combining 60 forward primers for TCR Vbeta segments and 13 reverse primers for TCR Jbeta segments was used. The CDR3 region of rearranged TCR beta genes was amplified from genomic DNA by a multiplex PCR assay. On the Illumina HiSeq System, the amplified TCR beta libraries were sequenced as 87-base-pair reads. In the source study's methods: A later analysis counted about 80 million unique TCR beta chains across the 550 to 700 repertoires, and some 12 million of these chains were shared by at least two donors. To remove PCR and sequencing errors, raw reads were error-corrected and collapsed into unique sequences using a nearest-neighbor algorithm that merged closely related sequences. Alignment of CDR3 sequences to IMGT reference sequences was used to assign V, D and J gene segments. For a sequence to be retained, a match of at least six nucleotides was required to both a V gene segment and a J gene segment. Rearrangements were called productive when the CDR3 lacked stop codons and stayed in frame with V and J; all others were non-productive. CDR3 was defined by IMGT convention, running from the second conserved V-encoded cysteine to the conserved J-encoded phenylalanine. Sequences without an unambiguous match to a single V gene segment were excluded from the earlier analysis of a few hundred of the donors. An earlier analysis of over 450 of the donors classified V segments as functional when productive rearrangements were above 56.7% and as segregating when the standard deviation between donors was above 5%. A statistical classification framework was developed to diagnose cytomegalovirus status using the catalog of TCR beta chain sequences. In a later analysis, TCR nucleotide sequences were compared against IMGT/GENE-DB human TR gene sequences so that V and J genes could be assigned. A later analysis assigned CDR3 sequences and most-parsimonious VDJ recombination scenarios with the TCRdist pipeline. In a later analysis, each TCR beta chain was defined by its CDR3 amino acid sequence together with its V-gene family, and reads without a unique V-gene family were excluded. As a way to deal with suspected cross-contamination and a sequencing artifact, a later analysis dropped 640 or so nucleotide sequences that were highly shared and had low generation probability. In a later analysis, a clonal expansion index for each public chain was calculated from normalized within-repertoire ranks of inferred template counts. Generation probabilities in a later analysis came from a VDJ recombination model fitted to out-of-frame rearrangements, and those results were checked against IGoR. In a later analysis, hypergeometric tests were used to score TCR-TCR, TCR-HLA and TCR-CMV co-occurrence, with a repertoire-size bias correction applied to TCR pairs. A later analysis estimated false discovery rates by permuting HLA or CMV assignments 20 times. In a later analysis, co-occurring TCRs were grouped using DBSCAN, with TCRdist sequence similarity added in when clustering inside HLA-allele-positive subsets. For co-occurrence clustering, repertoires with fewer than 30,000 or more than 120,000 public chains were excluded, along with 4 to 6 repertoires with anomalous nucleotide sharing. As stored in TCRdb, this immuneACCESS dataset retains in-frame rearrangements with V and J assigned. A fraction of the clones does not appear; measured against another copy, unresolved V genes explain less than half of the discrepancy, and the remainder lacks a known reason. The D gene and trimming were derived from the DNA, and the V and J assignments and clone size from that table. Here the sample has 95,000 to 150,000 clones; roughly 80% occur a single time. Around 4% of the sample is in the top ten clones.

In the germline V gene, CDR1 corresponds to KGHSH and CDR2 to LQKENI. From the cysteine up to the phenylalanine, the CDR3 has a length of 16 residues. Only CDR3 DNA is held: 48 bases, read in frame from base 1. V ends up 0 bases short and J 6 bases short, with an unmatched junction base count of 11. Study-wide conclusions, independent of this receptor: According to a later analysis, parvovirus B19, influenza, CMV and Epstein-Barr virus appeared linked to several top co-occurrence clusters. A few of the identified cytomegalovirus-associated TCR beta chains were confirmed in vitro to be specific for cytomegalovirus antigens. HLA typing was unavailable for some donors at each locus, so association tests used only the typed subset. A further reported finding was that TCR beta sequences accurately predicted the HLA-A and HLA-B alleles for most subjects in the first cohort. Compared with equally common non-associated chains, HLA-associated TCR beta chains in a later analysis were more clonally expanded and had lower generation probabilities. V-gene and J-gene trimming of TCR beta chains was associated with a missense DCLRE1C variant in a later genetic analysis, and the association was replicated in an independent cohort. The only immune exposure information available for the cohort was CMV serostatus. A group of highly shared sequence variants was considered likely to be a technical artifact of the sequencing pipeline. Most TCR sequences were seen in very few donors, while some public TCRs were found in many individuals. The study gave a list of 150 to 200 TCR beta chains associated with cytomegalovirus. Roughly uniform sequencing depth across donors was assumed in presence/absence analyses, although this assumption may not hold. Linkage disequilibrium might explain the correlated functional status among segregating V segments, but an unknown experimental factor could not be excluded. According to a later analysis, TCR association rates differed among HLA loci, with DRB1 alleles showing the most associated TCRs and HLA-C alleles showing the fewest. This cohort had only TCR beta chains sequenced, and the lack of alpha or paired-chain data limited which features could be detected. Because counts were too low, seventeen rarely observed V segments, including chromosome 9 orphons, were excluded from the earlier analysis of about 500 of the donors. When HLA alleles, especially DR and DQ, strongly co-occurred, TCR associations were difficult to assign to individual alleles. Specific HLA alleles were associated with 18,000 or so TCR beta sequences at a false discovery rate of 0.05 in a later analysis. Most CMV-associated TCR beta chains appeared to be HLA-restricted in a later analysis, and the HLA associations seemed to be driven largely by CMV exposure. It was suggested by the authors that the approach could potentially be generalized to other disease states and immunological phenotypes. In an earlier analysis of approximately 590 of the donors, most TCR beta V segments appeared in productive rearrangements about 87% or about 30% of the time, broadly matching IMGT annotations. In a later genetic analysis, fewer N-insertions in productive TCRs were reported among donors in an Asian-associated ancestry cluster than the roughly 670-donor mean. Because the 87-base-pair reads could not distinguish some IMGT-functional V segments, including TRBV6-2 and TRBV6-3, those segments were excluded. The classifier was reported to diagnose cytomegalovirus status with high specificity and sensitivity in both the original and validation cohorts.

In total, 630 or so healthy bone marrow donors made up the cohort. At the time of sampling, all cohort members were nominally healthy, though unrecorded immune exposures were likely present. The donor was CMV seronegative and belonged to the group of more than 300 seronegative cohort members. Every donor gave a peripheral blood sample, and the peripheral blood mononuclear cells from that sample were used for TCR beta sequencing. Genomic DNA was extracted from the blood cell samples with the Qiagen DNeasy Blood Extraction Kit. In regard to this clone: Its recognized antigen is unknown. No much larger clone exists at a distance of one base, and base qualities are not known.

This TCR came from a woman between 40 and 55 years old in good health and CMV-seronegative. Sequencing input: PBMCs. Recombination linked TRBV18 to TRBJ2-7; TRBD2 agrees with 7 junctional bases. CDR3 loop: CASSPPSSGGTSEQYF. The base sequence is TGTGCCAGCTCACCACCGTCGTCCGGGGGGACCTCCGAGCAGTACTTC.